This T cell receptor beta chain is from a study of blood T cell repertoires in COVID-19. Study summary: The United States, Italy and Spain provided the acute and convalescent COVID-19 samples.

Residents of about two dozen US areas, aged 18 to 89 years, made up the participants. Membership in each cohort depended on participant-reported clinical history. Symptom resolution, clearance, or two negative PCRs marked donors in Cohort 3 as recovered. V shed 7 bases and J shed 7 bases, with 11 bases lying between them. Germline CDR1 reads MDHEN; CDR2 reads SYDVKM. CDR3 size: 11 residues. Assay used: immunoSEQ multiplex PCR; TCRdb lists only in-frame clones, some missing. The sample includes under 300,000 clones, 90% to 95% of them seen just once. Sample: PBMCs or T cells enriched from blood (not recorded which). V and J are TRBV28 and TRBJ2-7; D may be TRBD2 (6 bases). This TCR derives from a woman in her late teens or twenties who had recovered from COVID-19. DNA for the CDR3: TGTGCCAGCATCGGGGGTCATGAGCAGTACTTC. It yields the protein CASIGGHEQYF.